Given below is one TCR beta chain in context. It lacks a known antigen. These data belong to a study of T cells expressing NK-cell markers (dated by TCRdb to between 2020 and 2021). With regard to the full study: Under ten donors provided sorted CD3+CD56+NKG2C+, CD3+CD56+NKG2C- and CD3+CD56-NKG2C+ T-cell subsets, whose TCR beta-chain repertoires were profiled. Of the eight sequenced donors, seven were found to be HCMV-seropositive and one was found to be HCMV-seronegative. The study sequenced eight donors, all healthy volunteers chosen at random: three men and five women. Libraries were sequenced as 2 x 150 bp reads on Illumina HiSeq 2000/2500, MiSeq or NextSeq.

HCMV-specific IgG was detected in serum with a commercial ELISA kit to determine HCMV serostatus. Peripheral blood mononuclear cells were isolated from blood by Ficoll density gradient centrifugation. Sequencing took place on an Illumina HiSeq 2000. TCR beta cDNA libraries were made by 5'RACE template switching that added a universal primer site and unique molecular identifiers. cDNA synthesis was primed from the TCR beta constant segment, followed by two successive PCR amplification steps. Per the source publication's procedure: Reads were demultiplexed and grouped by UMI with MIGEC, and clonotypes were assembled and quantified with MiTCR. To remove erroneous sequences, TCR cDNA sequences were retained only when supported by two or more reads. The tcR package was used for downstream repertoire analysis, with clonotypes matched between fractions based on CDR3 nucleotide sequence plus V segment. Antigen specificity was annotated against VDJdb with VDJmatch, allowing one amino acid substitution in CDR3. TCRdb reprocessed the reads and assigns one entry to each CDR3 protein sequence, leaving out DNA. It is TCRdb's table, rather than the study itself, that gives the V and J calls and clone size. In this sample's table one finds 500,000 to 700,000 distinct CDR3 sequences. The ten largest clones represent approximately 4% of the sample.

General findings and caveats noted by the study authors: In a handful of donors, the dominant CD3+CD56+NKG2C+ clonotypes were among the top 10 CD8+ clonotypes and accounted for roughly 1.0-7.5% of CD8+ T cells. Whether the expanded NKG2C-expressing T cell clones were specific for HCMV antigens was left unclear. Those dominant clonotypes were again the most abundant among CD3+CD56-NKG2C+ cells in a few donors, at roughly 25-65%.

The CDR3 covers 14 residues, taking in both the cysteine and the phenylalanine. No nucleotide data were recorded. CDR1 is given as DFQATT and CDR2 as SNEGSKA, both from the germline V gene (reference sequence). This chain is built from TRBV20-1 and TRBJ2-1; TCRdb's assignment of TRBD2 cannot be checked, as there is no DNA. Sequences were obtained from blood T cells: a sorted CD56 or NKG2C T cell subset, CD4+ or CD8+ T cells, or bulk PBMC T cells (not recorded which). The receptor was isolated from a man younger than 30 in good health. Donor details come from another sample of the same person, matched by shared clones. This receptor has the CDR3 CSAPGTEDYNEQFF.